Reported below is one T cell receptor (beta chain). Method: immunoSEQ multiplex PCR; TCRdb's copy keeps in-frame clones and lacks some. The sample lists about 42,000 clones, approximately 85% occurring once. This CDR3 comprises 15 residues. Unmatched junction bases numbered 0, after V lost 2 bases and J lost 2 bases. CDR1 is MNHEY and CDR2 is SMNVEV in the germline V gene (reference sequence). The data were obtained in a study of blood T cell repertoires in COVID-19. This sequence originates from a human donor in a cohort sampled during active COVID-19. The chain couples TRBV27 to TRBJ1-3; 10 bases are shared with TRBD1. Material for sequencing was peripheral blood. CDR3 sequence reads: CASSLGQGAGNTIYF. The CDR3 nucleotides read TGTGCCAGCAGTTTAGGACAGGGGGCTGGAAACACCATATATTTT.